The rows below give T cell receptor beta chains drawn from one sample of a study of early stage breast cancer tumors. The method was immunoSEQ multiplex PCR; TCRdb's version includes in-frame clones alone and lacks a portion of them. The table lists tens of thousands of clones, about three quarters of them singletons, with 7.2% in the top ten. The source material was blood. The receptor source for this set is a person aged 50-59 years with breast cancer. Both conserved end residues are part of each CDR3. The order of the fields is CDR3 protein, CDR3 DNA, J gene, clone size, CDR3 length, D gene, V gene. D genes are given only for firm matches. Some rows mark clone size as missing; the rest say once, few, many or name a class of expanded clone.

CASSLAVSTDTQYF	TGCGCCAGCAGCTTGGCGGTTAGCACAGATACGCAGTATTTT	TRBJ2-3	-	14	-	TRBV5-1
CASSDHWSRTADEQFF	TGTGCCAGCAGCGATCATTGGAGCCGCACTGCGGATGAGCAGTTCTTC	TRBJ2-1	-	16	-	TRBV7-9
CASSPLPDYEQYF	TGTGCCAGCAGCCCCCTACCCGACTACGAGCAGTACTTC	TRBJ2-7	-	13	-	TRBV7-9
CASSPLPGGPYNEQFF	TGTGCCAGCAGTCCCCTTCCGGGAGGGCCTTACAATGAGCAGTTCTTC	TRBJ2-1	-	16	TRBD2	TRBV27
CASSIGQGKEQFF	TGTGCCAGCAGCATAGGGCAGGGGAAAGAGCAGTTCTTC	TRBJ2-1	medium-sized	13	-	TRBV7-2
CASSLNVRDTEAFF	TGCGCCAGCAGCTTGAACGTACGAGACACTGAAGCTTTCTTT	TRBJ1-1	-	14	-	TRBV5-1
CASSEGQGLTDTQYF	TGTGCCAGCAGCGAAGGACAGGGCCTGACAGATACGCAGTATTTT	TRBJ2-3	once	15	TRBD1	TRBV7-9
CASSDRGSGANVLTF	TGTGCCAGCAGTGACAGGGGCTCTGGGGCCAACGTCCTGACTTTC	TRBJ2-6	-	15	TRBD1	TRBV11-3
CASSLASGRANEQFF	TGTGCCAGCAGCTTAGCTAGCGGGAGGGCAAATGAGCAGTTCTTC	TRBJ2-1	-	15	TRBD2	TRBV7-6
CASSSPTSGGKETQYF	TGTGCCAGCAGTTCCCCGACTAGCGGGGGAAAAGAGACCCAGTACTTC	TRBJ2-5	-	16	TRBD2	TRBV27
CASSPYRGQFF	TGTGCCAGCAGCCCTTACAGGGGGCAGTTCTTC	TRBJ2-1	-	11	TRBD1	TRBV28
CASSSDRGAANTGELFF	TGCGCCAGCAGCTCGGACAGGGGGGCTGCGAACACCGGGGAGCTGTTTTTT	TRBJ2-2	-	17	TRBD1	TRBV5-1
CASSLGSGRASYNEQFF	TGTGCCAGCAGCTTGGGTAGCGGGAGGGCTTCCTACAATGAGCAGTTCTTC	TRBJ2-1	-	17	TRBD2	TRBV11-3
CASSPQGANGYTF	TGTGCCAGCAGCCCACAGGGGGCGAATGGCTACACCTTC	TRBJ1-2	-	13	TRBD1	TRBV6-5
CATSVLLATGGAGANVLTF	TGTGCCACCTCGGTCCTTCTCGCTACAGGGGGCGCTGGGGCCAACGTCCTGACTTTC	TRBJ2-6	-	19	TRBD1	TRBV2
CASSGSGVNTGELFF	TGTGCCAGCAGCGGTAGCGGGGTAAACACCGGGGAGCTGTTTTTT	TRBJ2-2	-	15	TRBD2	TRBV9
CASSPEGQAINQPQHF	TGTGCCAGCAGCCCGGAGGGCCAGGCTATTAATCAGCCCCAGCATTTT	TRBJ1-5	-	16	-	TRBV5-6
CASSQDRGRGVTEAFF	TGCGCCAGCAGCCAGGACAGGGGGCGCGGAGTCACTGAAGCTTTCTTT	TRBJ1-1	once	16	TRBD1	TRBV5-1
CASSWTTQETQYF	TGCGCCAGCTCCTGGACTACCCAAGAGACCCAGTACTTC	TRBJ2-5	once	13	-	TRBV5-1
CASSDKAGAGELFF	TGTGCCAGCAGTGATAAGGCAGGGGCCGGGGAGCTGTTTTTT	TRBJ2-2	-	14	-	TRBV2
CASSVGLAGVSYNEQFF	TGTGCCAGCAGCGTGGGACTAGCGGGGGTCTCCTACAATGAGCAGTTCTTC	TRBJ2-1	-	17	TRBD2	TRBV9
CASSNTGGNQPQHF	TGTGCCAGCAGCAACACGGGCGGGAATCAGCCCCAGCATTTT	TRBJ1-5	-	14	-	TRBV7-3
CASRKWGVDSGANVLTF	TGTGCCAGCAGAAAGTGGGGGGTGGACTCTGGGGCCAACGTCCTGACTTTC	TRBJ2-6	-	17	-	TRBV19
CASTLIAGANEQFF	TGCGCCAGCACCCTGATAGCGGGAGCCAATGAGCAGTTCTTC	TRBJ2-1	-	14	TRBD2	TRBV5-1
CASSLAGVVTDTQYF	TGTGCCAGCAGCTTAGCGGGAGTGGTCACAGATACGCAGTATTTT	TRBJ2-3	-	15	-	TRBV7-9
CASSPGQGGSYGYTF	TGCGCCAGCAGCCCCGGACAGGGAGGGAGCTATGGCTACACCTTC	TRBJ1-2	-	15	TRBD1	TRBV5-1
CASTPPQNTGQAKTQYF	TGTGCCAGCACCCCTCCTCAGAACACGGGACAGGCTAAGACCCAGTACTTC	TRBJ2-5	-	17	TRBD1	TRBV7-2
CASNSGGVNEQYF	TGTGCCAGCAACTCGGGGGGAGTGAACGAGCAGTACTTC	TRBJ2-7	-	13	TRBD2	TRBV25-1
CASTTRESGNQPQHF	TGTGCCAGTACTACACGGGAGTCTGGGAATCAGCCCCAGCATTTT	TRBJ1-5	-	15	-	TRBV19
CASSPTQAGMNTGELFF	TGTGCCAGCTCACCTACCCAAGCGGGGATGAACACCGGGGAGCTGTTTTTT	TRBJ2-2	-	17	TRBD2	TRBV18
CASSSRDRGPDTQYF	TGTGCCAGCAGCTCCCGGGACAGGGGGCCAGATACGCAGTATTTT	TRBJ2-3	-	15	TRBD1	TRBV11-2
CASSLVTPLTGLSTEAFF	TGTGCCAGCAGCTTAGTAACCCCCTTGACAGGTCTCAGCACTGAAGCTTTCTTT	TRBJ1-1	few	18	-	TRBV11-2
CAWNPREGNQAFF	TGTGCCTGGAACCCCAGGGAGGGGAATCAAGCTTTCTTT	TRBJ1-1	-	13	-	TRBV30
CASSLDAGVGELFF	TGTGCCAGCAGCTTAGATGCGGGTGTCGGGGAGCTGTTTTTT	TRBJ2-2	few	14	-	TRBV7-9
CASSIGQHSEAFF	TGTGCCAGCAGCATAGGACAGCATTCCGAAGCTTTCTTT	TRBJ1-1	few	13	-	TRBV7-2
CASSLNRGGQETQYF	TGCGCCAGCAGCTTGAATCGGGGGGGCCAAGAGACCCAGTACTTC	TRBJ2-5	-	15	TRBD2	TRBV5-1
CASSFASGGPYDEQFF	TGTGCCAGCAGCTTCGCTAGCGGGGGACCTTACGATGAGCAGTTCTTC	TRBJ2-1	-	16	TRBD2	TRBV7-9
CASSWGQDNSPLHF	TGCGCCAGCAGCTGGGGACAGGATAATTCACCCCTCCACTTT	TRBJ1-6	-	14	TRBD1	TRBV5-1
CASSPDRDIYEQYF	TGTGCCAGCAGTCCCGACAGGGATATCTACGAGCAGTACTTC	TRBJ2-7	-	14	TRBD1	TRBV14
CASTLTGGGNYGYTF	TGTGCCAGCACCCTGACAGGGGGCGGAAACTATGGCTACACCTTC	TRBJ1-2	-	15	TRBD1	TRBV6-6
CASSALTTNEKLFF	TGTGCCAGCAGTGCCCTAACAACTAATGAAAAACTGTTTTTT	TRBJ1-4	-	14	-	TRBV2
CAISESYVGQSNYGYTF	TGTGCCATCAGTGAGTCATACGTCGGACAGTCAAACTATGGCTACACCTTC	TRBJ1-2	-	17	-	TRBV10-3
CASSEEQGSYNEQFF	TGCGCCAGCAGTGAGGAACAGGGGTCGTACAATGAGCAGTTCTTC	TRBJ2-1	-	15	TRBD1	TRBV10-2
CASSVVDLEQFF	TGTGCCAGCAGCGTAGTGGACTTGGAGCAGTTCTTC	TRBJ2-1	-	12	-	TRBV9
CASSPNSGGETQYF	TGTGCCAGCAGCCCCAACTCAGGGGGAGAGACCCAGTACTTC	TRBJ2-5	-	14	TRBD1	TRBV7-6
CASSRDRVNGYTF	TGTGCCAGCAGCCGGGACAGGGTCAATGGCTACACCTTC	TRBJ1-2	-	13	TRBD1	TRBV6-6
CASSPGLAGDEQFF	TGCGCCAGCAGCCCTGGACTAGCGGGGGATGAGCAGTTCTTC	TRBJ2-1	-	14	TRBD2	TRBV5-1
CASSLNSLFDTEAFF	TGTGCCAGCAGCCTGAACAGCCTTTTCGACACTGAAGCTTTCTTT	TRBJ1-1	few	15	-	TRBV7-9
CASRISPSSYEQYF	TGTGCCAGCAGAATTAGCCCTAGCTCCTACGAGCAGTACTTC	TRBJ2-7	-	14	-	TRBV27
CASSYTDLNTEAFF	TGTGCCAGCAGTTACACAGACCTGAACACTGAAGCTTTCTTT	TRBJ1-1	-	14	-	TRBV6-5
CASSSSGQVTAQGYTF	TGTGCCAGCAGCTCTTCGGGACAGGTTACCGCCCAAGGCTACACCTTC	TRBJ1-2	-	16	TRBD1	TRBV7-3
CASSEPGTGWETQYF	TGTGCCAGCAGCGAACCCGGGACAGGGTGGGAGACCCAGTACTTC	TRBJ2-5	-	15	TRBD1	TRBV5-4
CASSTGTSGGAYIQYF	TGTGCCAGCAGCACCGGGACTAGCGGGGGGGCGTACATTCAGTACTTC	TRBJ2-4	-	16	TRBD2	TRBV2
CASSTSGSPFSGANVLTF	TGTGCCAGCAGTACCTCAGGGTCTCCTTTCTCTGGGGCCAACGTCCTGACTTTC	TRBJ2-6	-	18	-	TRBV2
CASLGGRVTGELFF	TGTGCCAGCCTGGGCGGGAGGGTAACCGGGGAGCTGTTTTTT	TRBJ2-2	-	14	TRBD2	TRBV6-8
CASSQIGGTVDTQYF	TGCGCCAGCAGCCAAATCGGGGGGACCGTAGATACGCAGTATTTT	TRBJ2-3	-	15	TRBD2	TRBV5-1
CASNKQGGTEAFF	TGTGCCAGCAATAAACAGGGCGGTACTGAAGCTTTCTTT	TRBJ1-1	-	13	-	TRBV6-6
CASSFGGNTIYF	TGTGCCAGCAGCTTCGGGGGAAACACCATATATTTT	TRBJ1-3	-	12	-	TRBV7-2
CASSPLAGGASYEQYF	TGTGCCAGCAGCCCCCTTGCGGGCGGAGCCTCCTACGAGCAGTACTTC	TRBJ2-7	-	16	-	TRBV9